This TCR beta chain was observed in a study of T cells in Graves' hyperthyroidism and ophthalmopathy. The study defined stable Graves' hyperthyroidism as no ophthalmopathy progression within 18 months. Patients aged 18 to 65 with hyperthyroidism were newly diagnosed, with duration under 2 months. PBMCs were obtained from over 8.5 ml fresh peripheral blood. A few counts support this clonotype. Germline CDR1 reads SGHTA; CDR2 reads FQGTGA. The CDR3 loop spans 14 amino acids. Trimming removed 1 base at V and 6 bases at J, with 9 bases between. Researchers took RNA transcripts and amplified the TCR beta CDR3 regions from them. The HTBI set primed first-round TCR CDR3 RT-PCR. TCRdb ran MiXCR on the multiplex PCR reads and lists one entry per CDR3 protein. Of under 650,000 distinct CDR3 sequences listed, 16% are singletons.

The rearrangement links TRBV7-3 to TRBJ2-2; tentatively, D is TRBD1 (6 bases). The specimen sequenced was blood. The sequence was collected from a woman in her 30s with Graves' hyperthyroidism. CDR3 residues: CASSLKTGPGELFF. The CDR3 nucleotides are TGTGCCAGCAGCTTAAAAACAGGGCCCGGGGAGCTGTTTTTT.